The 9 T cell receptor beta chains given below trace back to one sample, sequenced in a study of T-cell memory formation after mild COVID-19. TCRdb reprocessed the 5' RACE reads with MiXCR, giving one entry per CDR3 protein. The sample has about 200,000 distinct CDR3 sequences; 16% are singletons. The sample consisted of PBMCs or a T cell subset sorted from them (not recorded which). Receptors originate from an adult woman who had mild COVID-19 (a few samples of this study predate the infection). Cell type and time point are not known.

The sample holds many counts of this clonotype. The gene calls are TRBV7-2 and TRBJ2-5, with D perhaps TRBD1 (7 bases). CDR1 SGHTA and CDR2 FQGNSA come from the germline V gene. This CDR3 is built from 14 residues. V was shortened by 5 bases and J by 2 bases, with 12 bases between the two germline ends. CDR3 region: CASSPGGLQETQYF. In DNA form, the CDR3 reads TGTGCCAGCAGCCCAGGGGGACTTCAAGAGACCCAGTACTTC.

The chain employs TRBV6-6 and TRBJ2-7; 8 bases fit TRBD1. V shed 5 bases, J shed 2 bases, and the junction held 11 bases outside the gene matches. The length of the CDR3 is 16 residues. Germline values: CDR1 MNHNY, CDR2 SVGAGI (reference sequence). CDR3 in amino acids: CASSPPGTGGAYEQYF. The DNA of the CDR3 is TGTGCCAGCAGTCCACCCGGGACAGGTGGCGCCTACGAGCAGTACTTC.

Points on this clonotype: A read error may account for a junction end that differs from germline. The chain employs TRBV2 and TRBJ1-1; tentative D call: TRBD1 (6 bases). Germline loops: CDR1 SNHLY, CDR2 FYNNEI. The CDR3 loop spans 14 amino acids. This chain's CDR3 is CASSGGTMKTEAFF. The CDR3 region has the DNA TGTGCCAGCAGTGGCGGGACAATGAAAACTGAAGCTTTCTTT.

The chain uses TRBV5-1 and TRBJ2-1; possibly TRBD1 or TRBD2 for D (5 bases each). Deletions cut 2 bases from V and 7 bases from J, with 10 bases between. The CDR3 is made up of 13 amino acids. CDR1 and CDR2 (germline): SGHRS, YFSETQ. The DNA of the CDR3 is TGCGCCAGCAGCTTTGGCAGGGAGAATGAGCAGTTCTTC. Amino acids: CASSFGRENEQFF.

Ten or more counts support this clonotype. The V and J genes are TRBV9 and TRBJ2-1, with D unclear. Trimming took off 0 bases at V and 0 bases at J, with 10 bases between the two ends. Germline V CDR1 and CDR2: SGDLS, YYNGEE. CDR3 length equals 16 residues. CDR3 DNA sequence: TGTGCCAGCAGCGTAGCTTTACTTAGCTCCTACAATGAGCAGTTCTTC. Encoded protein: CASSVALLSSYNEQFF.

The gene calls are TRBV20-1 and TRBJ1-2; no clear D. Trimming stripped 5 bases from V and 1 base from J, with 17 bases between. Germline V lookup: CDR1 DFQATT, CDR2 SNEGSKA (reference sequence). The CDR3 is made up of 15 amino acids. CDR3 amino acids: CSAPSALHDNYGYTF. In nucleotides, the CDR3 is TGCAGTGCTCCATCCGCCTTGCACGATAACTATGGCTACACCTTC.

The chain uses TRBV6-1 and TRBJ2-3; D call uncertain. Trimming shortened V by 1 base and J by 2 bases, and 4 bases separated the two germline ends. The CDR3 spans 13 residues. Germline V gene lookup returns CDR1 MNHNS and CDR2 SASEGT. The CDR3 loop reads CASSEGTTDTQYF. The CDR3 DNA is TGTGCCAGCAGTGAAGGAACCACAGATACGCAGTATTTT.

The CDR3 bases are TGTGCCAGCAGTTACAACAGGGGGCGGGGGTACAATGAGCAGTTCTTC. Translating it yields CASSYNRGRGYNEQFF. This sequence joins TRBV27 and TRBJ2-1; TRBD1 aligns across 9 bases. The J segment lost 4 bases and the V segment lost 4 bases, leaving 8 bases of the junction unmatched. The CDR3 loop spans 16 amino acids. Germline CDR1 and CDR2: MNHEY and SMNVEV (reference sequence).

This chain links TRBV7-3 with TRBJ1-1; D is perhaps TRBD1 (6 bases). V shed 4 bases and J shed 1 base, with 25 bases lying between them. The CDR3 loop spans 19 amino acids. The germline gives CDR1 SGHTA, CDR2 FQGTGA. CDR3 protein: CASSSGTTHRVRGNTEAFF. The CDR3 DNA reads TGTGCCAGCAGCTCCGGAACTACCCACAGGGTTCGGGGGAACACTGAAGCTTTCTTT.